One and the same sample provided the 26 T cell receptor beta chains below, sequenced in a study of T cells in Graves' hyperthyroidism and ophthalmopathy. RNA transcripts provided the source from which TCR beta CDR3 regions were amplified. Using the HTBI primer set, a first-round RT-PCR was run on the TCR CDR3. TCRdb processed the multiplex PCR reads anew with MiXCR; each CDR3 protein has one entry. The sample contains 550,000 to 800,000 distinct CDR3 sequences, about a sixth of which appear only once. The sequencing sample was made of blood. The receptors were gathered from a man aged 18 to 30 with Graves' hyperthyroidism.

This clonotype has a handful of counts. The rearrangement joins TRBV7-9 to TRBJ2-2, with a weak D call TRBD2 (7 bases). Germline-derived CDR1 and CDR2 are SEHNR and FQNEAQ (reference sequence). The CDR3 covers 13 residues. V lost 10 bases, J lost 6 bases, and 15 bases lay in between. The DNA for the CDR3 is TGTGCCATGACACGCGGGGGCCCCGGGGAGCTGTTTTTT. Its translation: CAMTRGGPGELFF.

The genes are TRBV6-1 and TRBJ1-1; D uncertain. Germline V lookup: CDR1 MNHNS, CDR2 SASEGT. This CDR3 is built from 13 residues. The V gene lost 8 bases and the J gene lost 1 base, with 11 bases spanning the gap. The CDR3 region has the DNA TGTGCCAGCGGAGAGACGGCGAACACTGAAGCTTTCTTT. It is translated as CASGETANTEAFF.

Only a few counts were recorded for this clonotype. The V call is TRBV20-1, the J call TRBJ2-2; D tentatively fits TRBD1 or TRBD2 (6 bases each). Trimming stripped 2 bases from V and 4 bases from J, with 11 bases between. CDR3 length equals 14 residues. Per germline, CDR1 DFQATT and CDR2 SNEGSKA (reference sequence). The CDR3 coding sequence is TGCAGTGCTAGAACGGGGGCGAGCACCGGGGAGCTGTTTTTT. It yields the protein CSARTGASTGELFF.

This rearrangement joins TRBV11-2 to TRBJ2-1; 10 nucleotides line up with TRBD2. The CDR3 is 15 amino acids. In germline, CDR1 is SGHAT, CDR2 FQNNGV. Trimming removed 2 bases from V and 7 bases from J; junction bases left unmatched: 5. Written as DNA, the CDR3 is TGTGCCAGCAGCTTACTAGCGGGAGTAGCAAATGAGCAGTTCTTC. Its protein product is CASSLLAGVANEQFF.

This rearrangement joins TRBV3-1 to TRBJ2-1, with 9 bases matching TRBD2. The V and J ends lost 7 bases and 7 bases, in that order; junction bases with no gene match: 5. Germline V CDR1 and CDR2: LGHDT, YNNKEL (reference sequence). CDR3 length: 13 residues. For the CDR3, the DNA is TGTGCCAGCATTTCTAGCGGGAAGAATGAGCAGTTCTTC. It encodes CASISSGKNEQFF.

The chain has TRBV20-1 and TRBJ2-7; unclear D gene. The germline V and J ends were trimmed by 1 base and 6 bases, with 13 bases remaining between them. The CDR3 is 13 residues long. Germline CDR1 DFQATT, CDR2 SNEGSKA (reference sequence). The CDR3 nucleotides are TGCAGTGCTAGAGTAGGGTTTTCCCCCGAGCAGTACTTC. Protein product: CSARVGFSPEQYF.

This clonotype was counted ten times or more. The chain uses TRBV29-1 and TRBJ2-3; D not certain. CDR1 is SQVTM and CDR2 is ANQGSEA in the germline V gene. This CDR3 has 14 amino acids. Deletions cut 1 base from V and 3 bases from J, with 11 bases between. CDR3 amino acids: CSVEAPQGTDTQYF. CDR3 nucleotides: TGCAGCGTTGAAGCCCCACAAGGAACAGATACGCAGTATTTT.

As concerns this clonotype: A much bigger clone sits one base away, suggesting this may be a read error. Likely a read error: the CDR3 ends without its conserved phenylalanine or tryptophan. This chain joins TRBV28 and TRBJ1-2; 8 bases align to TRBD1. Germline CDR1 is MDHEN and CDR2 is SYDVKM. The CDR3 consists of 15 residues. V lost 5 bases and J lost 8; bases outside the gene matches: 13. The CDR3 reads CASSVWDWDRRGYTL. CDR3 nucleotides: TGTGCCAGCAGTGTTTGGGATTGGGACAGGAGGGGCTACACCCTC.

The chain is built from TRBV11-2 and TRBJ2-7, with 8 bases aligning to TRBD2. Germline CDR1 SGHAT, CDR2 FQNNGV. J gave up 8 bases and V 5 bases, and 8 bases lay outside the gene matches. This CDR3 contains 13 residues. In DNA, the CDR3 is TGTGCCAGCAGCCCAGTGGCTAGCGGGCAGCAGTACTTC. Its protein is CASSPVASGQQYF. Full variable domain (remainder filled in from reference TRBV11-2 and TRBJ2-7): EAGVAQSPRYKIIEKRQSVAFWCNPISGHATLYWYQQILGQGPKLLIQFQNNGVVDDSQLPKDRFSAERLKGVDSTLKIQPAKLEDSAVYLCASSPVASGQQYFGPGTRLTVT.

The genes are TRBV28 and TRBJ2-3; D possibly corresponds to TRBD2 (6 bases). Trimming removed 7 bases at V and 5 bases at J, with 13 bases between. CDR1 and CDR2 from the germline V gene are MDHEN and SYDVKM. This CDR3 is 13 amino acids long. This chain's CDR3 is CASNGGAVDTQYF. CDR3 DNA sequence: TGTGCCAGCAACGGGGGAGCCGTAGATACGCAGTATTTT.

This clonotype was counted many times. This chain joins TRBV7-9 and TRBJ2-7, with a weak D call TRBD1 (6 bases). The V end was cut by 5 bases, the J end by 5 bases, with 13 bases between. Looked up from germline, CDR1 is SEHNR and CDR2 is FQNEAQ (reference sequence). The CDR3 totals 13 residues. CDR3 bases: TGTGCCAGCAGCCCCGACAGGCGCGACGAGCAGTACTTC. Translated: CASSPDRRDEQYF.

This clonotype was seen more than once but under ten times. The J gene is TRBJ1-6, the V gene TRBV5-1; 7 nucleotides agree with TRBD1. This CDR3 is built from 16 residues. V lost 5 bases and J lost 9; bases outside the gene matches: 14. Germline-derived CDR1 and CDR2 are SGHRS and YFSETQ. The CDR3: CASSLQGNEFGSPLHF. In nucleotides, the CDR3 is TGCGCCAGCAGTCTACAGGGGAATGAATTCGGTTCACCCCTCCACTTT.

In this sample, this clonotype turned up many times. This chain links TRBV7-2 with TRBJ2-3; TRBD1 aligns across 9 bases. Unmatched junction bases numbered 4, after V lost 5 bases and J lost 1 base. The CDR3 is made up of 15 amino acids. CDR1 is SGHTA, CDR2 FQGNSA, per germline. The CDR3 spells CASSHRGQGTDTQYF. The DNA of the CDR3 is TGTGCCAGCAGCCACAGGGGGCAGGGCACAGATACGCAGTATTTT.

The gene calls are TRBV18 and TRBJ2-1, with 9 bases matching TRBD2. Germline V CDR1 and CDR2: KGHSH, LQKENI. This CDR3 spans 17 amino acids. With 3 bases clipped from V and 0 bases from J, the junction kept 6 bases outside the gene matches. CDR3 DNA: TGTGCCAGCTCACCTCTAGCGGGAACTCTCTCCTACAATGAGCAGTTCTTC. Its protein is CASSPLAGTLSYNEQFF.

This clonotype was seen repeatedly, ten times or more. The genes are TRBV27 and TRBJ2-2; 9 bases line up with TRBD2. V was pared by 3 bases and J by 7 bases, with 12 bases of the junction left unmatched. Germline V CDR1 and CDR2: MNHEY, SMNVEV (reference sequence). The CDR3 runs 17 residues. The CDR3 DNA follows: TGTGCCAGCAGTTTCTACGCGGCGGGAGGGCCAAGCGGGGAGCTGTTTTTT. Protein sequence: CASSFYAAGGPSGELFF.

The rearrangement joins TRBV4-1 to TRBJ2-7; D is uncertain. Germline CDR1 MGHRA, CDR2 YSYEKL. Trimming removed 4 bases at V and 0 bases at J, with 13 bases between. The CDR3 is made up of 15 amino acids. CDR3 in amino acids: CASSRMAFDSYEQYF. The CDR3 DNA is TGCGCCAGCAGCCGCATGGCATTCGACTCCTACGAGCAGTACTTC.

This chain links TRBV19 with TRBJ1-5; D is uncertain. Germline V gene sequence: CDR1 LNHDA, CDR2 SQIVND (reference sequence). CDR3 length: 13 amino acids. V lost 2 bases and J 4 bases, leaving 6 bases between the germline ends. This chain's CDR3 is CASSIQHNQPQHF. The CDR3 nucleotides are TGTGCCAGTAGTATACAGCATAATCAGCCCCAGCATTTT.

This clonotype came up many times. This chain uses TRBV3-1 with TRBJ1-2; D is unclear. The CDR3 length is 12 residues. Trimming took 0 bases from V and 5 from J, leaving 4 bases between them. The germline CDR1 and CDR2 sequences are LGHDT and YNNKEL (reference sequence). The CDR3 reads CASSQESYGYTF. The CDR3 DNA reads as TGTGCCAGCAGCCAAGAAAGTTATGGCTACACCTTC. Drawing the rest from reference TRBV3-1 and TRBJ1-2, the complete variable domain is DTAVSQTPKYLVTQMGNDKSIKCEQNLGHDTMYWYKQDSKKFLKIMFSYNNKELIINETVPNRFSPKSPDKAHLNLHINSLELGDSAVYFCASSQESYGYTFGSGTRLTVV.

V is TRBV6-5 and J is TRBJ1-1; no definite D call. V was trimmed by 0 bases and J by 0 bases, leaving 11 bases between them. Germline CDR1 MNHEY, CDR2 SVGAGI. The CDR3 totals 16 residues. CDR3 DNA: TGTGCCAGCAGTTACTCGGCCGGACGGTTGAACACTGAAGCTTTCTTT. As protein: CASSYSAGRLNTEAFF.

This chain links TRBV4-3 with TRBJ2-4; 11 nucleotides line up with TRBD2. J lost 7 bases, V lost 0 bases, and 8 bases had no gene match. The CDR3 length is 17 residues. Germline V gene data show CDR1 as LGHNA and CDR2 as YSLEER. The CDR3 DNA follows: TGCGCCAGCAGCCAAGATCCCCCCACTAGCGGGAGTAACATTCAGTACTTC. The encoded protein is CASSQDPPTSGSNIQYF.

This clonotype was recorded at least ten times. The chain has TRBV5-1 and TRBJ2-7, with no clear D. V was cut by 2 bases and J by 0 bases, with 12 bases left in between. This CDR3 has 15 amino acids. In germline, CDR1 is SGHRS, CDR2 YFSETQ. The CDR3 DNA sequence: TGCGCCAGCAGCTTAGGCTCGCTAAGCTCCTACGAGCAGTACTTC. Protein product: CASSLGSLSSYEQYF.

This clonotype was observed at least ten times. This chain uses TRBV2 with TRBJ2-7; TRBD2 agrees at 12 bases. J gave up 3 bases and V 7 bases, and 4 bases lay outside the gene matches. This CDR3 is 14 amino acids long. Germline V gene data show CDR1 as SNHLY and CDR2 as FYNNEI. CDR3: CASTKTSGSYEQYF. CDR3 sequence (DNA): TGTGCCAGCACCAAGACTAGCGGGAGCTACGAGCAGTACTTC.

This clonotype was seen many times. The chain employs TRBV20-1 and TRBJ2-1, with D possibly TRBD2 on 7 matching bases. The CDR3 has 14 amino acids. The ends were cut back, 3 bases at V and 3 bases at J, with 12 bases in the middle. CDR1 DFQATT and CDR2 SNEGSKA come from the germline V gene (reference sequence). CDR3 loop: CSASLGGDYNEQFF. CDR3 in DNA: TGCAGTGCTAGTCTAGGGGGGGACTACAATGAGCAGTTCTTC.

As to this clonotype: At one end, the junction sequence differs from germline, possibly due to a read error. This chain uses TRBV25-1 with TRBJ2-3; D gene ambiguous. Germline V gives CDR1 MGHDK, CDR2 SYGVNS. This CDR3 comprises 14 residues. CDR3 sequence: CAGSLDPSTDTQYF. The CDR3 region has the DNA TGTGCCGGCAGCCTCGACCCTAGCACAGATACGCAGTATTTT.

This clonotype was observed a handful of times. The chain carries TRBV4-3 and TRBJ1-2; 11 bases fit TRBD1. Germline V lookup: CDR1 LGHNA, CDR2 YSLEER. V shed 1 base and J 5 bases; nucleotides not matched to a gene: 9. The CDR3 length is 17 residues. As DNA, the CDR3 is TGCGCCAGCAGCCAAGGGACAGGGGGCGCTTTTCTGTATGGCTACACCTTC. Its protein product is CASSQGTGGAFLYGYTF.

This clonotype was counted ten times or more. The V gene is TRBV6-2 or TRBV6-3, the J gene TRBJ2-3; D uncertain. CDR1 and CDR2 (germline): MNHEY, SVGEGT. The CDR3 loop spans 14 amino acids. V shed 7 bases and J shed 2 bases, with 13 bases lying between them. CDR3 residues: CASTRSFFTDTQYF. The DNA for the CDR3 is TGTGCCAGCACCCGGAGTTTCTTCACAGATACGCAGTATTTT.